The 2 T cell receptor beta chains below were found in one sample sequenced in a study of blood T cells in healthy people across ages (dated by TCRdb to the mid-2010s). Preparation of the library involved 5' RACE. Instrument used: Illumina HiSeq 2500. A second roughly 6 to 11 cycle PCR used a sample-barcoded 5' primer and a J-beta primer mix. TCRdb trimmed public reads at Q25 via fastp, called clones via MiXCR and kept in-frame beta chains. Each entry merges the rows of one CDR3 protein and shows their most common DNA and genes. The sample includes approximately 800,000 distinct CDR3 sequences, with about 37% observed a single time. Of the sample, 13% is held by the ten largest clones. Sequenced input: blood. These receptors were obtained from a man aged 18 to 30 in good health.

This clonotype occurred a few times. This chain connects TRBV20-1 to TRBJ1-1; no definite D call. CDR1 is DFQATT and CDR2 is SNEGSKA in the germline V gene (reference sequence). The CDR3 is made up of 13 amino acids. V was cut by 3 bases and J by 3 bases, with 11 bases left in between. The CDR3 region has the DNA TGCAGTGCTAGGGCCTTGGTGGACACTGAAGCTTTCTTT. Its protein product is CSARALVDTEAFF.

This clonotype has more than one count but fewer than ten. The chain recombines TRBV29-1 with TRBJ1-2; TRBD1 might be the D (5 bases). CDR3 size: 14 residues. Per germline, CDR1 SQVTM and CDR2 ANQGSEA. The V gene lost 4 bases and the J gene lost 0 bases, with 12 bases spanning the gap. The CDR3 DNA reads TGCAGCGTTGCTTACAGGATCGCTAACTATGGCTACACCTTC. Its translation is CSVAYRIANYGYTF.